This T cell receptor (beta chain) originates from a study of cytomegalovirus exposure and HLA in healthy donors. The germline V and J ends were trimmed by 1 base and 1 base, with 13 bases remaining between them. Germline V lookup: CDR1 LGHNA, CDR2 YSLEER. This CDR3 contains 17 residues. The PCR ran on 60 Vbeta and 13 Jbeta primers. Sequenced by immunoSEQ multiplex PCR; TCRdb stores in-frame clones only, minus some. The sample gives 210,000 or so clones, just over 75% of which show up once; around 2.9% is in the top ten. General study findings and limits: Among the sequence variants, a highly shared cluster was likely an artifact of sequencing. Researchers catalogued roughly 170 TCR beta chains as cytomegalovirus-associated.

With respect to this clone: Its antigen is currently unknown.

J is TRBJ2-2 and V is TRBV4-3; the D gene is possibly TRBD1 (5 bases). The material sequenced was PBMCs. The source of this sequence is a woman aged 60-75 years in good health and CMV-seropositive. The CDR3 loop reads CASSQASWQGNTGELFF. The CDR3 DNA is TGCGCCAGCAGCCAAGCGTCCTGGCAGGGGAACACCGGGGAGCTGTTTTTT.